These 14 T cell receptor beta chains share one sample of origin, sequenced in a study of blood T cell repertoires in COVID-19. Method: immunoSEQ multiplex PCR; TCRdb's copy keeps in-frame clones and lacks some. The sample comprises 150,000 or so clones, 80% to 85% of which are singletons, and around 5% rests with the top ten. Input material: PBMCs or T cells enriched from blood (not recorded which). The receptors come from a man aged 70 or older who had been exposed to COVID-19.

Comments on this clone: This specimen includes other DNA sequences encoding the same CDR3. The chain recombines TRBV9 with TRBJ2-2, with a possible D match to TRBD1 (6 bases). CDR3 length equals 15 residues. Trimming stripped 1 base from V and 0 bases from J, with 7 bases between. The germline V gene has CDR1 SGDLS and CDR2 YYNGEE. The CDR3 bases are TGTGCCAGCAGCGTAAGACAGGCGAACACCGGGGAGCTGTTTTTT. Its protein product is CASSVRQANTGELFF.

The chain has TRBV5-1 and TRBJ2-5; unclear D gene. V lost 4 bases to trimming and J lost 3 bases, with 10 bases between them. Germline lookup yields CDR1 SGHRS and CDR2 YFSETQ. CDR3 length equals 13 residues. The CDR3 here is CASSQTSEETQYF. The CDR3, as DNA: TGCGCCAGCAGCCAGACAAGTGAAGAGACCCAGTACTTC. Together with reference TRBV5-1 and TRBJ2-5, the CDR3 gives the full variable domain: KAGVTQTPRYLIKTRGQQVTLSCSPISGHRSVSWYQQTPGQGLQFLFEYFSETQRNKGNFPGRFSGRQFSNSRSEMNVSTLELGDSALYLCASSQTSEETQYFGPGTRLLVL.

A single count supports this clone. The CDR3 sequence is CASSQGNSRDTQYF. CDR3 coding DNA: TGCGCCAGCAGCCAAGGAAATAGCCGGGATACGCAGTATTTT. This chain links TRBV4-3 with TRBJ2-3; no reliable D call. With 1 base removed from V and 6 bases from J, the gap between germline ends came to 11 bases. The CDR3 length is 14 residues. The germline CDR1 and CDR2 sequences are LGHNA and YSLEER.

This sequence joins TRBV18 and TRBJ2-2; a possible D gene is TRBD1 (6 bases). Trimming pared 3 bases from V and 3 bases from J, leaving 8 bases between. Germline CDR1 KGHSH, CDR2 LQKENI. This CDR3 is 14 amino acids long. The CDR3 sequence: CASSPTGYTGELFF. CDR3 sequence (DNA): TGTGCCAGCTCACCCACAGGGTACACCGGGGAGCTGTTTTTT.

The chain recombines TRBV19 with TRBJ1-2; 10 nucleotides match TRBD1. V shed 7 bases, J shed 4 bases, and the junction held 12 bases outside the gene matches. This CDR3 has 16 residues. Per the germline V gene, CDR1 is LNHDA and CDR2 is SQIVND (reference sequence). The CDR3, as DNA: TGTGCCAGTAATCCCCCCGGGACAGGGGCCTTCTATGGCTACACCTTC. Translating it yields CASNPPGTGAFYGYTF.

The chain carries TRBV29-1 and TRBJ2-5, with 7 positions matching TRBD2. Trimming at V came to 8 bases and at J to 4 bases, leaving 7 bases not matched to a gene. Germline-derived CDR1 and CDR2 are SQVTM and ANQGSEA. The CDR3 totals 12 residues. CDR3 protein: CSSRREGETQYF. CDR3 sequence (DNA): TGCAGCTCGAGGAGGGAGGGAGAGACCCAGTACTTC.

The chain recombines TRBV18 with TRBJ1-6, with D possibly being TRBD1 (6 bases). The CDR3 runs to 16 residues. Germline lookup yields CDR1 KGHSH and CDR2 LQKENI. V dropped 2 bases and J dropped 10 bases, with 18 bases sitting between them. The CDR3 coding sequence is TGTGCCAGCTCACCAAGGGGGTCACGGTCAGGCTCACCCCTCCACTTT. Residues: CASSPRGSRSGSPLHF.

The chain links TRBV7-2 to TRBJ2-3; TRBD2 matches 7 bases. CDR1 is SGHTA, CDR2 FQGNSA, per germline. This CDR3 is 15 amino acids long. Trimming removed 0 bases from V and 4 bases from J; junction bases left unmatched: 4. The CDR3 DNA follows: TGTGCCAGCAGCTTAGCTGGGGCGGGGGCAGATACGCAGTATTTT. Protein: CASSLAGAGADTQYF.

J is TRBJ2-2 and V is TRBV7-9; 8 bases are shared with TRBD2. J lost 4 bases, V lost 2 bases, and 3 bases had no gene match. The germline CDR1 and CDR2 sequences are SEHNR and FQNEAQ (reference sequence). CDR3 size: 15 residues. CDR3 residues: CASSLTSGPTGELFF. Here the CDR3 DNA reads TGTGCCAGCAGCTTAACTAGCGGACCCACCGGGGAGCTGTTTTTT.

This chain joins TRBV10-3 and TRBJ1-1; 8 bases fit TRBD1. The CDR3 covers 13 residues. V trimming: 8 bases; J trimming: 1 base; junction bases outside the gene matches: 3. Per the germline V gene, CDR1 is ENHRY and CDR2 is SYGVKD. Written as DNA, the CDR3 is TGTGCCATCTTACAGGGGGGGAACACTGAAGCTTTCTTT. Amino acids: CAILQGGNTEAFF.

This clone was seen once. The CDR3 sequence: CASSFQMTGTGEQFF. Written as DNA, the CDR3 is TGCGCCAGCAGCTTCCAAATGACAGGGACTGGTGAGCAGTTCTTC. The chain couples TRBV5-1 to TRBJ2-1; tentative D call: TRBD1 (7 bases). The CDR3 loop spans 15 amino acids. Germline CDR1 is SGHRS and CDR2 is YFSETQ. Trimming took off 2 bases at V and 9 bases at J, with 18 bases between the two ends.

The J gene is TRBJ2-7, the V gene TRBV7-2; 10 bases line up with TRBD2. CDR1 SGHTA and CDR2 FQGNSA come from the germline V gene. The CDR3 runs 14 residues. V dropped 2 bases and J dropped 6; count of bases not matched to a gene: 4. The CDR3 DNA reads TGTGCCAGCAGCTTAAGCGGGGGGGCGAGCGAGCAGTACTTC. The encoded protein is CASSLSGGASEQYF.

CDR3 in amino acids: CASSLTSGVTDTQYF. The CDR3 DNA reads TGTGCCAGCAGCTTGACTAGCGGCGTCACAGATACGCAGTATTTT. This rearrangement joins TRBV3-1 (or the pseudogene TRBV3-2) to TRBJ2-3; 9 positions match TRBD2. CDR1 is LGHDT and CDR2 is YNNKEL in the germline V gene (reference sequence). This CDR3 is 15 amino acids long. V dropped 5 bases and J dropped 2; count of bases not matched to a gene: 5.

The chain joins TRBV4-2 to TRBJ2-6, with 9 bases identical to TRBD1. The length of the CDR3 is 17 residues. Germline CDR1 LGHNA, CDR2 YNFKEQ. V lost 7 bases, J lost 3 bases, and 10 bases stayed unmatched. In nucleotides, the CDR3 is TGTGCCAGCACCCCGGGACAGGGTTCCCTTGGGGCCAACGTCCTGACTTTC. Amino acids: CASTPGQGSLGANVLTF.